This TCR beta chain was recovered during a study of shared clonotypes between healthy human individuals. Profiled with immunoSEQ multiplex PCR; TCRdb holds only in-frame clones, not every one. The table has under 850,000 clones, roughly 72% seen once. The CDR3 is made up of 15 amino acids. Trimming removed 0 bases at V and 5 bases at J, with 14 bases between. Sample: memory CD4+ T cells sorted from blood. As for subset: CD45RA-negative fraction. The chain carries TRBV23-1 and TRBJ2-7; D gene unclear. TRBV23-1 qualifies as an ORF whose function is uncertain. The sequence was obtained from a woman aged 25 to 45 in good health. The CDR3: CASSQSWATGDEQYF. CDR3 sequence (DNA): TGCGCCAGCAGTCAATCGTGGGCCACGGGCGACGAGCAGTACTTC.